A single sample gave rise to the 26 T cell receptor beta chains below, sequenced in a study of post-analysis software for immune sequencing data. TCR beta cDNA libraries had unique molecular identifiers. TCRdb re-derived calls from the PCR reads in MiXCR, one entry per CDR3 protein. Of 740,000 or so distinct CDR3 sequences in the sample, about 53% were seen once. These receptors are not linked to any known antigen. Study-wide points: Relative to controls, patients had 4 or 5 TRBV segments at higher frequency, with TRBV5-6, TRBV5-1 and TRBV20-1 among these.

Sequencing used blood. These receptors were collected from a girl under 18 with multiple sclerosis.

This clonotype has a handful of counts. The J gene is TRBJ2-7, the V gene TRBV12-3 or TRBV12-4, with 12 bases identical to TRBD1. Trimming cost V 6 bases and J 8 bases; bases outside gene matches: 17. The CDR3 has 17 residues. Here the CDR3 reads CASSPSRSGTGGLKQYF. The CDR3 nucleotides read TGTGCCAGCAGCCCTAGCCGTTCCGGGACAGGGGGCTTAAAGCAGTACTTC.

This clonotype was recorded a few times. The V gene is TRBV4-1, the J gene TRBJ1-2; no clear D gene. V gave up 1 base and J gave up 2 bases, with 5 bases separating them. CDR1 and CDR2 (germline): MGHRA, YSYEKL. CDR3 length: 13 amino acids. The CDR3 spells CASSQGENYGYTF. The CDR3 DNA reads TGCGCCAGCAGCCAAGGAGAGAACTATGGCTACACCTTC.

This clonotype was recorded a few times. The V gene is TRBV20-1, the J gene TRBJ2-3; perhaps TRBD2 as D (5 bases). Germline lookup yields CDR1 DFQATT and CDR2 SNEGSKA (reference sequence). The CDR3 is 13 amino acids. Between the trimmed V and J ends, which lost 3 bases and 3 bases, there was a span of 10 bases. The CDR3 protein is CSARAGGTDTQYF. The CDR3 DNA reads as TGCAGTGCTAGGGCGGGCGGGACAGATACGCAGTATTTT.

The gene calls are TRBV6-2 or TRBV6-3 and TRBJ2-1; D possibly matches TRBD1 or TRBD2 (6 bases each). The DNA matches TRBJ2-7 better at its end, which makes the J call doubtful. The CDR3 has 12 residues. The germline gives CDR1 MNHEY, CDR2 SVGEGT. The CDR3 nucleotides read TGTGCCGCCGCGGGGACATACAATGAGCAGTACTTC. It is translated as CAAAGTYNEQYF.

CDR3 amino acids: CSAGKGFTDTQYF. CDR3 sequence (DNA): TGCAGTGCCGGAAAGGGTTTCACAGATACGCAGTATTTT. The chain is built from TRBV20-1 and TRBJ2-3, with D hard to call. Germline V gene lookup returns CDR1 DFQATT and CDR2 SNEGSKA (reference sequence). The length of the CDR3 is 13 residues. Trimming pared 6 bases from V and 2 bases from J, leaving 12 bases between.

The V call is TRBV5-1, the J call TRBJ2-7, with D perhaps matching TRBD2 (5 bases). CDR3 size: 20 residues. V dropped 4 bases and J dropped 0 bases, with 29 bases sitting between them. Germline V gene sequence: CDR1 SGHRS, CDR2 YFSETQ. This CDR3 reads CASSRWLLGHGLGSSYEQYF. CDR3 in DNA: TGCGCCAGCAGCCGTTGGTTGTTGGGCCATGGATTGGGGAGCTCCTACGAGCAGTACTTC.

This clonotype has more than one count but fewer than ten. The chain has TRBV5-6 and TRBJ1-2; D remains ambiguous. V was trimmed by 5 bases and J by 0 bases, leaving 8 bases between them. The CDR3 totals 13 residues. Germline CDR1 SGHDT, CDR2 YYEEEE. The CDR3 loop is CASRPGANYGYTF. CDR3 DNA sequence: TGTGCCAGCAGACCCGGAGCTAACTATGGCTACACCTTC.

This clonotype came up a few times. The gene calls are TRBV4-1 and TRBJ1-4; D is uncertain. The V gene's germline CDR1 is MGHRA and CDR2 YSYEKL. The CDR3 is 13 amino acids. Trimming removed 2 bases from V and 4 bases from J, with 5 bases in between. DNA for the CDR3: TGCGCCAGCAGCCAAACCATTAATGAAAAACTGTTTTTT. Encoded protein: CASSQTINEKLFF.

The chain combines TRBV7-3 with TRBJ2-7; tentatively, D is TRBD1 or TRBD2 (7 bases each). The V end was cut by 5 bases, the J end by 7 bases, with 27 bases between. The CDR3 extends over 17 amino acids. In germline, CDR1 is SGHTA, CDR2 FQGTGA. The CDR3 sequence: CASSPAGGGYSYNEQYF. The CDR3 bases are TGTGCCAGCAGCCCCGCAGGGGGGGGATACTCCTACAATGAGCAGTACTTC.

This clonotype was counted a few times. The V and J genes are TRBV29-1 and TRBJ2-7; a possible D gene is TRBD1 (6 bases). The V end was cut by 6 bases, the J end by 7 bases, with 10 bases between. The V gene's germline CDR1 is SQVTM and CDR2 ANQGSEA. CDR3 length: 10 residues. CDR3 coding DNA: TGCAGCGTACGAGGGGGTGAGCAGTACTTC. It yields the protein CSVRGGEQYF.

This clonotype was observed a handful of times. The rearrangement uses TRBV6-5 and TRBJ1-1; 9 positions match TRBD1. CDR1 is MNHEY, CDR2 SVGAGI, per germline. After removal of 0 bases from V and 0 bases from J, the junction contained 5 bases not matched to a gene. The CDR3 totals 17 residues. This CDR3 reads CASSYSPGTGLNTEAFF. The CDR3 bases are TGTGCCAGCAGTTACTCACCCGGGACAGGGTTGAACACTGAAGCTTTCTTT.

In nucleotides, the CDR3 is TGTGCCAGCAGCTCTCCGGGGTATCGAGACGAGCAGTACTTC. This encodes CASSSPGYRDEQYF. V gene TRBV7-9 combines with J gene TRBJ2-7; D perhaps matches TRBD2 (5 bases). This CDR3 is built from 14 residues. V gave up 4 bases and J gave up 5 bases, with 15 bases separating them. The germline V gene encodes CDR1 SEHNR and CDR2 FQNEAQ (reference sequence).

This chain uses TRBV5-1 with TRBJ2-5, with TRBD2 as a possible D gene (6 bases). The germline gives CDR1 SGHRS, CDR2 YFSETQ. The germline V and J ends were trimmed by 2 bases and 1 base, with 12 bases remaining between them. The CDR3 spans 15 residues. The CDR3 sequence: CASSLGGILQETQYF. The CDR3 DNA is TGCGCCAGCAGCTTAGGAGGGATTCTCCAAGAGACCCAGTACTTC.

J is TRBJ2-7 and V is TRBV6-5, with 13 bases fitting TRBD2. The CDR3 length is 15 residues. CDR1 and CDR2 (germline): MNHEY, SVGAGI. Unmatched junction bases numbered 7, after V lost 5 bases and J lost 6 bases. CDR3 nucleotide sequence: TGTGCCAGCAGTACTAGCGGGAGGGCCTCAGGCGAGCAGTACTTC. Amino acid sequence: CASSTSGRASGEQYF.

The V call is TRBV12-3 or TRBV12-4, the J call TRBJ2-3; D may be TRBD2 (7 bases). This CDR3 has 16 amino acids. Trimming cost V 6 bases and J 5 bases, with 21 bases left between them. In nucleotides, the CDR3 is TGTGCCAGCAGCCCCTACCCGACAGGCGGGGGAGATACGCAGTATTTT. Translation: CASSPYPTGGGDTQYF.

This rearrangement joins TRBV4-1 to TRBJ2-4, with a tentative D call TRBD1 (5 bases). Near its end, the DNA agrees better with TRBJ2-7, so the J call may be wrong. CDR1 and CDR2 from the germline V gene are MGHRA and YSYEKL. This CDR3 has 14 amino acids. The CDR3 protein is CASSQEQAAYEQYF. The CDR3 bases are TGCGCCAGCAGCCAAGAACAGGCCGCCTACGAGCAGTACTTC.

This sequence joins TRBV4-2 and TRBJ1-5, with TRBD1 matching 7 bases. This CDR3 has 17 residues. The V gene's germline CDR1 is LGHNA and CDR2 YNFKEQ. Losses at the gene ends were 0 bases for V and 5 bases for J; bases not matched to a gene: 10. CDR3 nucleotide sequence: TGTGCCAGCAGCCAAGACCGCCGGCGGCAGGGGGATCAGCCCCAGCATTTT. Translated: CASSQDRRRQGDQPQHF.

This clonotype was counted a single time. J is TRBJ1-4 and V is TRBV6-5; D not resolved. The CDR3 extends over 16 amino acids. Trimming cost V 0 bases and J 0 bases, with 8 bases left between them. CDR1 is MNHEY and CDR2 is SVGAGI in the germline V gene. The CDR3 spells CASSYSGPSTNEKLFF. In DNA, the CDR3 is TGTGCCAGCAGTTACTCGGGCCCCTCAACTAATGAAAAACTGTTTTTT.

This clonotype has only a few counts. The V call is TRBV20-1, the J call TRBJ2-3, with 10 nucleotides matching TRBD2. Germline CDR1 and CDR2: DFQATT and SNEGSKA (reference sequence). V was clipped by 4 bases and J by 4 bases; unmatched bases: 8. The CDR3 spans 15 residues. The CDR3 protein is CSATNLAGVADTQYF. In nucleotides, the CDR3 is TGCAGTGCTACGAATCTAGCGGGAGTGGCAGATACGCAGTATTTT.

The chain combines TRBV7-8 with TRBJ2-5, with TRBD2 matching 8 bases. CDR1 and CDR2 (germline): SGHVS, FQNEAQ. This CDR3 contains 14 residues. Trimming removed 5 bases from V and 4 bases from J; junction bases left unmatched: 6. CDR3 amino acids: CASSRGREGETQYF. CDR3 coding DNA: TGTGCCAGCAGCCGGGGTCGGGAGGGAGAGACCCAGTACTTC.

This clonotype was seen many times. V usage is TRBV5-1 and J usage is TRBJ1-2, with 7 bases fitting TRBD1. Trimming at V came to 4 bases and at J to 8 bases, leaving 11 bases not matched to a gene. The CDR3 consists of 14 residues. Germline lookup yields CDR1 SGHRS and CDR2 YFSETQ. CDR3 nucleotides: TGCGCCAGCAGCCCCGTCCGCCAGGGGGGCGGCTACACCTTC. This translates into CASSPVRQGGGYTF. The full variable domain, rest sourced from reference TRBV5-1 and TRBJ1-2, is KAGVTQTPRYLIKTRGQQVTLSCSPISGHRSVSWYQQTPGQGLQFLFEYFSETQRNKGNFPGRFSGRQFSNSRSEMNVSTLELGDSALYLCASSPVRQGGGYTFGSGTRLTVV.

The chain uses TRBV7-2 and TRBJ2-3; 13 bases map to TRBD2. Germline assignment: CDR1 SGHTA and CDR2 FQGNSA. V lost 5 bases, J lost 5 bases, and 7 bases stayed unmatched. The length of the CDR3 is 16 residues. As DNA, the CDR3 is TGTGCCAGCAGCCCAGGACTAGCGGGAGTAAGAGATACGCAGTATTTT. It specifies CASSPGLAGVRDTQYF.

This chain joins TRBV12-3 or TRBV12-4 and TRBJ1-1; D is undetermined. Trimming left V 4 bases short and J 6 bases short, with 12 bases between. The CDR3 contains 13 residues. The CDR3 region is CASSSGGRAEAFF. The CDR3 DNA is TGTGCCAGCAGTTCCGGAGGGCGGGCTGAAGCTTTCTTT.

In DNA, the CDR3 is TGCAGTGCTAGACTAGGTCCTTTCTCCTACGAGCAGTACTTC. It encodes CSARLGPFSYEQYF. J is TRBJ2-4 and V is TRBV20-1; no clear D. The DNA matches TRBJ2-7 better at its end, which makes the J call doubtful. The CDR3 extends over 14 amino acids. In germline, CDR1 is DFQATT, CDR2 SNEGSKA (reference sequence).

The chain couples TRBV28 to TRBJ2-1; 7 nucleotides agree with TRBD2. The CDR3 is 14 amino acids. The germline gives CDR1 MDHEN, CDR2 SYDVKM. V trimming: 5 bases; J trimming: 7 bases; junction bases outside the gene matches: 8. CDR3 bases: TGTGCCAGCAGTCCTCCTAGGACTAGGAATGAGCAGTTCTTC. This codes for CASSPPRTRNEQFF. The whole variable domain, filled in from reference TRBV28 and TRBJ2-1, reads DVKVTQSSRYLVKRTGEKVFLECVQDMDHENMFWYRQDPGLGLRLIYFSYDVKMKEKGDIPEGYSVSREKKERFSLILESASTNQTSMYLCASSPPRTRNEQFFGPGTRLTVL.

The rearrangement uses TRBV5-1 and TRBJ1-2, with D possibly matching TRBD1 (5 bases). Trimming left V 2 bases short and J 8 bases short, with 10 bases between. Looked up from germline, CDR1 is SGHRS and CDR2 is YFSETQ. CDR3 length: 12 amino acids. CDR3: CASSFVGRGYTF. For the CDR3, the DNA is TGCGCCAGCAGCTTCGTGGGGCGAGGCTACACCTTC.